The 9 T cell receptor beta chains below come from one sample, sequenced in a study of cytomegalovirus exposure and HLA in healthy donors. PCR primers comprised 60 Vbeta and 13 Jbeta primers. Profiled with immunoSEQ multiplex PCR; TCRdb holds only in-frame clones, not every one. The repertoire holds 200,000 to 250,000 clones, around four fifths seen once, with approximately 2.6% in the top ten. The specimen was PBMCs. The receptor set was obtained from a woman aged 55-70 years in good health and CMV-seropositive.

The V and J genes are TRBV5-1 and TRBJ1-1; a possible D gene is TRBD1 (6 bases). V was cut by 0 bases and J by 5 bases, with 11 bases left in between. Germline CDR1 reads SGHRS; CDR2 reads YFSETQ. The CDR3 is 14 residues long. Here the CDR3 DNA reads TGCGCCAGCAGCTTGGGCCCAGGGGAAACTGAAGCTTTCTTT. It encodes CASSLGPGETEAFF. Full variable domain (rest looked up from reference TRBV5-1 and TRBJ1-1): KAGVTQTPRYLIKTRGQQVTLSCSPISGHRSVSWYQQTPGQGLQFLFEYFSETQRNKGNFPGRFSGRQFSNSRSEMNVSTLELGDSALYLCASSLGPGETEAFFGQGTRLTVV.

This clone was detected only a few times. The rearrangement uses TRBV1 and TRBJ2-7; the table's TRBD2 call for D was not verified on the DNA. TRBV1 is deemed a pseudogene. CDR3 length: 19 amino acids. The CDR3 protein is CTSSQGKARLDHMRGEQYF. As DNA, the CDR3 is TGCACCAGCAGCCAAGGAAAGGCGCGGTTGGACCACATGCGGGGGGAGCAGTACTTC.

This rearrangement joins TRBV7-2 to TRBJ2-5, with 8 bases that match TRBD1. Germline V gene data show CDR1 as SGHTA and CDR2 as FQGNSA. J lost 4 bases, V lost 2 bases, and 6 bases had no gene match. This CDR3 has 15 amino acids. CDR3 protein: CASSLNPDRVETQYF. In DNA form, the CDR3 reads TGTGCCAGCAGCTTAAACCCGGACAGGGTAGAGACCCAGTACTTC.

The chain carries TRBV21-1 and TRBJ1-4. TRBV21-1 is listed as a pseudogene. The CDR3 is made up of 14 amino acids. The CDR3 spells CASSERTGKEKLFF. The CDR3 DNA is TGTGCCAGCAGCGAGCGGACGGGAAAGGAAAAACTGTTTTTT.

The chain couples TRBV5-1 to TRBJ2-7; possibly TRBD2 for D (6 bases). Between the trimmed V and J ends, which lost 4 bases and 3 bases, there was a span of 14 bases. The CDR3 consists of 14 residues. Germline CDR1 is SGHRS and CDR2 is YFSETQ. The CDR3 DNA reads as TGCGCCAGCAGCCCAGGCGGGACTCGCTACGAGCAGTACTTC. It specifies CASSPGGTRYEQYF.

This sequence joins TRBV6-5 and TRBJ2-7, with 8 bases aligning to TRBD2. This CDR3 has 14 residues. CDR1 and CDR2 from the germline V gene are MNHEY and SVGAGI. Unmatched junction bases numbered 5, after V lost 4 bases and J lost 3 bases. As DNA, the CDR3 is TGTGCCAGCAGTTCGTCTAGCGGGCTCTACGAGCAGTACTTC. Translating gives CASSSSSGLYEQYF.

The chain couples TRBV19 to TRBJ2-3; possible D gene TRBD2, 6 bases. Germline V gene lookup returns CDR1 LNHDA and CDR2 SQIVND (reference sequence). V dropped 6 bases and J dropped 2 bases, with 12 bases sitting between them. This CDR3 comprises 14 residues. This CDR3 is CASRSSGLTDTQYF. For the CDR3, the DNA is TGTGCCAGTAGGAGTAGCGGCCTCACAGATACGCAGTATTTT.

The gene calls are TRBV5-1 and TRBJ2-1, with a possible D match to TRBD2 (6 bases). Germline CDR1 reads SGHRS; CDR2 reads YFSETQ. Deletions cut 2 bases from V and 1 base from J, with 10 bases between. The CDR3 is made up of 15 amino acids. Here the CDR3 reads CASSFVAESYNEQFF. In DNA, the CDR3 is TGCGCCAGCAGCTTCGTAGCGGAGTCCTACAATGAGCAGTTCTTC.

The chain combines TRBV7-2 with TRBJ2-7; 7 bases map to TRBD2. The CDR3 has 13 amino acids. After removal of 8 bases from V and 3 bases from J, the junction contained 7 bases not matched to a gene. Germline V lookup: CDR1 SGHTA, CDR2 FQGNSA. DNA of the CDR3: TGTGCCAGCCGGGAGAGCGGGGTCTACGAGCAGTACTTC. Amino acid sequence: CASRESGVYEQYF.